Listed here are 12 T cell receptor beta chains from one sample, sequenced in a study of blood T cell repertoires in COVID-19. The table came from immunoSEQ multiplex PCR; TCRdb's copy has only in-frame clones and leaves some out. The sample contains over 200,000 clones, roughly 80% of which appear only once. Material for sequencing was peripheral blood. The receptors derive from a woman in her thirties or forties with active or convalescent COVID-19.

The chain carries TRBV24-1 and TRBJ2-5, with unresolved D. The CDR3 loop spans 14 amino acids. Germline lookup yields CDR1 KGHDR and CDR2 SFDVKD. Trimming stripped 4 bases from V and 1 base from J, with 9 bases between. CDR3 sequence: CATSETGTQETQYF. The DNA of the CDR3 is TGTGCCACCAGTGAGACGGGTACCCAAGAGACCCAGTACTTC.

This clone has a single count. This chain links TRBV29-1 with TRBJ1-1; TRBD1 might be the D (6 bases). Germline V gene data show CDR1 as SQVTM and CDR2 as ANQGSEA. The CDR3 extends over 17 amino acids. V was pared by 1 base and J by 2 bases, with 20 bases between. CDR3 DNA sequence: TGCAGCGTTGAAGTAGGGGGATCTTTAGGGATTAACACTGAAGCTTTCTTT. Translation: CSVEVGGSLGINTEAFF.

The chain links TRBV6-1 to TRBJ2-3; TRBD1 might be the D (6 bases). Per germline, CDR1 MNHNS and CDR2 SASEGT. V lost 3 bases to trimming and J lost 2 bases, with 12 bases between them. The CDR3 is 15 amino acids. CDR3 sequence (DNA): TGTGCCAGCAGTGAGGCCAACAGGGCCACAGATACGCAGTATTTT. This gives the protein CASSEANRATDTQYF.

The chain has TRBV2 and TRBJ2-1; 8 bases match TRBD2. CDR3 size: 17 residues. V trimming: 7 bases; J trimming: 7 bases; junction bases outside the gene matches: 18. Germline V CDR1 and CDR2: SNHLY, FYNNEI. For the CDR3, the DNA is TGTGCCAGCAAGGACCCGCCCATCGGCGGGAGGTTAAATGAGCAGTTCTTC. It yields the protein CASKDPPIGGRLNEQFF.

CDR3 loop: CASSKTPDRNYGYTF. CDR3 coding DNA: TGTGCCAGCAGCAAAACCCCGGACAGAAACTATGGCTACACCTTC. This chain uses TRBV21-1 with TRBJ1-2; whether TRBD1, the table's D call, matches the DNA was not checked. TRBV21-1 is an annotated pseudogene. The CDR3 has 15 residues.

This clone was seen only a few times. Here the CDR3 reads CASSLSPGEKLFF. The CDR3 DNA reads as TGTGCCAGCAGCTTAAGTCCGGGGGAAAAACTGTTTTTT. V usage is TRBV7-6 and J usage is TRBJ1-4; D is ambiguous. The CDR3 is 13 residues long. CDR1 and CDR2 (germline): SGHVS, FNYEAQ. The ends were cut back, 2 bases at V and 8 bases at J, with 9 bases in the middle.

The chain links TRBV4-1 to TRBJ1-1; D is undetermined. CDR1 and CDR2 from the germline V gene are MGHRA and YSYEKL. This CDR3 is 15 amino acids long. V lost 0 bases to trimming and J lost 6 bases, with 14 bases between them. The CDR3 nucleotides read TGCGCCAGCAGCCAAGAAACTCGGCTAGGAGCTGAAGCTTTCTTT. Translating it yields CASSQETRLGAEAFF.

CDR3 region: CASSLGRQGIGETQYF. For the CDR3, the DNA is TGTGCCAGCAGCTTGGGAAGACAGGGGATAGGCGAGACCCAGTACTTC. The chain recombines TRBV5-6 with TRBJ2-5, with 8 bases identical to TRBD1. Germline assignment: CDR1 SGHDT and CDR2 YYEEEE. This CDR3 has 16 amino acids. With V trimmed by 0 bases and J by 5 bases, 9 bases remained unmatched.

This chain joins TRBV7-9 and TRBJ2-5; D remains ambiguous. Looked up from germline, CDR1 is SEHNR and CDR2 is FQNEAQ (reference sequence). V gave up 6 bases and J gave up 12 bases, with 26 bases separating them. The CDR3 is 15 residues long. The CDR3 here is CASSLTMPQSGTKYF. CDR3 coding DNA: TGTGCCAGCAGTCTGACAATGCCACAGTCCGGCACCAAGTACTTC.

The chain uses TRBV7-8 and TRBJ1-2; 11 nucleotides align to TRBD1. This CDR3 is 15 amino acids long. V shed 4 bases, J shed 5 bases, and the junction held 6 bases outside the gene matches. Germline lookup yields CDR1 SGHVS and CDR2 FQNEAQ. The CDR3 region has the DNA TGTGCCAGCAGCTCATTGGGGACAGGGGGATATGGCTACACCTTC. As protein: CASSSLGTGGYGYTF.

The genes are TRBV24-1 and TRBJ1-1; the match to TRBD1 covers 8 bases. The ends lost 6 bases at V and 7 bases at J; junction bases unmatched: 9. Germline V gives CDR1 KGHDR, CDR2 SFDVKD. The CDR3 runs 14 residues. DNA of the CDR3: TGTGCCACCAGTAAATCAGGGGGCGCCTTTGAAGCTTTCTTT. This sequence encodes CATSKSGGAFEAFF.

The CDR3 here is CAWSRLAGAGGRDTQYF. The CDR3 region has the DNA TGTGCCTGGAGTCGGCTAGCGGGAGCAGGGGGTAGGGATACGCAGTATTTT. V and J are TRBV30 and TRBJ2-3; 10 nucleotides match TRBD2. V lost 2 bases, J lost 6 bases, and 14 bases stayed unmatched. The CDR3 consists of 17 residues. Germline CDR1 and CDR2: GTSNPN and SVGIG (reference sequence).